This record concerns one TCR beta chain sequence. The data were obtained in a study of T cell changes during pregnancy in multiple sclerosis. CDR1 and CDR2 from the germline V gene are SGHDN and FVKESK. The ends lost 3 bases at V and 2 bases at J; junction bases unmatched: 16. The CDR3 is 20 residues long. The repertoire was sequenced with immunoSEQ multiplex PCR; TCRdb's copy has only in-frame clones and lacks some. This table holds under 45,000 clones, roughly 90% found once. The specimen comprised CD4+ T cells from peripheral blood mononuclear cells, sampled in the second trimester of pregnancy. The sequence was collected from a female donor with multiple sclerosis, enrolled in a pregnancy study. This chain connects TRBV14 to TRBJ2-5, with TRBD2 matching over 12 bases. The CDR3, as DNA: TGTGCCAGCAGCCACCCGCGGAGGGCTAGCGGGAGGGGACTTCAAGAGACCCAGTACTTC. Its protein product is CASSHPRRASGRGLQETQYF. The full variable domain, its missing parts supplied by reference TRBV14 and TRBJ2-5, is EAGVTQFPSHSVIEKGQTVTLRCDPISGHDNLYWYRRVMGKEIKFLLHFVKESKQDESGMPNNRFLAERTGGTYSTLKVQPAELEDSGVYFCASSHPRRASGRGLQETQYFGPGTRLLVL.